The next 16 T cell receptor beta chains were all read from a single sample in a study of tumor-infiltrating lymphocytes in primary liver carcinoma. Total RNA amounting to around 530 ng was the source from which TCR beta cDNA was made with a constant-region primer. Libraries of TCR beta came from three nested multiplex PCR rounds with slightly modified ARM-PCR. PCR rounds one and two used TRBV1-TRBV30 forward primers with a C-beta reverse primer for 10 cycles each. A single record per CDR3 protein comes from TCRdb applying MiXCR to the multiplex PCR reads. The sample holds over 35,000 distinct CDR3 sequences, approximately 73% seen once. Unsorted bulk tissue, about 20-32 mg of it, served as the source for co-extraction of RNA and DNA. Sample: liver tumor tissue from sampling region 2. Subset noted: tumor region T2, inferior pole. The receptors originated from a man aged 35 to 55 with primary liver carcinoma and hepatitis B virus infection.

This chain connects TRBV4-3 to TRBJ2-7; possible D gene TRBD2, 5 bases. V lost 3 bases and J 8 bases, leaving 14 bases between the germline ends. The CDR3 spans 13 residues. Germline V gene lookup returns CDR1 LGHNA and CDR2 YSLEER. The CDR3 is CASSHDGREQQYF. In DNA form, the CDR3 reads TGCGCCAGCAGCCACGACGGAAGGGAGCAGCAGTACTTC.

Turning to this clonotype: An end of the junction differs from the germline gene, which may be a read error. The chain joins TRBV4-1 to TRBJ2-1; TRBD2 might be the D (5 bases). This CDR3 comprises 17 residues. Germline V gene data show CDR1 as MGHRA and CDR2 as YSYEKL. In nucleotides, the CDR3 is TGCCCCAGCAGCCAAGATCCCTCTAGCAGTCCCTTCAATGAGCAGTTCTTC. Its protein product is CPSSQDPSSSPFNEQFF.

As concerns this clonotype: One end of the junction fails to match germline, which may point to a read error. This chain uses TRBV11-3 with TRBJ2-1; D is possibly TRBD2 (6 bases). The germline gives CDR1 SGHNT, CDR2 YENEEA. The length of the CDR3 is 14 residues. DNA of the CDR3: TGTGCCAGCAACCTGGGAGGTGGGAAAGGTGAGCAATTCTTC. It is translated as CASNLGGGKGEQFF.

Comment on this clonotype: The junction departs from the called germline gene at one end, perhaps through a read error. CDR3 DNA: TGTGCCAGCAACGCCGGGACATCCTATGGCTATACCTTC. This translates into CASNAGTSYGYTF. V gene TRBV6-2 or TRBV6-3 combines with J gene TRBJ1-2; maybe TRBD1 (6 bases). The CDR3 covers 13 residues. CDR1 is MNHEY and CDR2 is SVGEGT in the germline V gene.

Turning to this clonotype: This CDR3 fails to terminate in the conserved phenylalanine or tryptophan, so it likely reflects a read error. The CDR3, as DNA: TGTGCCAGTAGCTCTTCCGATGCGAACACTGAGGCTTTCTCT. Translated, it gives CASSSSDANTEAFS. The chain links TRBV12-3 or TRBV12-4 to TRBJ1-1; D gene unclear. The CDR3 has 14 residues.

This clonotype has a count of ten or more. This chain uses TRBV2 with TRBJ2-1, with TRBD1 matching over 10 bases. CDR3 size: 15 residues. J was trimmed by 3 bases and V by 7 bases; bases with no gene match: 6. Germline V lookup: CDR1 SNHLY, CDR2 FYNNEI. The CDR3 DNA follows: TGTGCCAGCAAGGGGGGGACAGGGGACTACAATGAGCAGTTCTTC. Translated, it gives CASKGGTGDYNEQFF.

On this clonotype itself: The junction shows a germline mismatch at one end, possibly a read error. The chain couples TRBV7-3 to TRBJ2-7; D is uncertain. Germline V gene sequence: CDR1 SGHTA, CDR2 FQGTGA. The length of the CDR3 is 11 residues. This chain's CDR3 is CASSTAYEKYF. The DNA of the CDR3 is TGTGCCAGCAGCACCGCCTACGAGAAGTACTTC.

This clonotype was picked up many times. V and J are TRBV6-2 or TRBV6-3 and TRBJ2-2, with a weak D call TRBD2 (5 bases). V was pared by 0 bases and J by 3 bases, with 5 bases between. Germline CDR1 MNHEY, CDR2 SVGEGT. The CDR3 runs to 14 residues. The chain's CDR3 is CASSYSSDTGELFF. The CDR3 DNA sequence: TGTGCCAGCAGTTACTCTAGCGACACCGGGGAGCTGTTTTTT.

The gene calls are TRBV29-1 and TRBJ2-5; 12 nucleotides align to TRBD2. The CDR3 has 15 residues. From germline, CDR1 is SQVTM and CDR2 ANQGSEA. The CDR3 coding sequence is TGCAGTGTTCGGACTAGCGGGATCTGGGCAGAGACCCAGTACTTC. Translating it yields CSVRTSGIWAETQYF.

The table lists this clonotype with a few counts. A clone one base away is much larger, so this may be a read error. The chain couples TRBV28 to TRBJ2-2, with D possibly being TRBD1 or TRBD2 (5 bases each). The V gene's germline CDR1 is MDHEN and CDR2 SYDVKM. The CDR3 consists of 15 residues. CDR3 coding DNA: TGTGTCAGCAGCCCCGCCGGGACGGACGTTGGGGAGCTGTTTTTT. Amino acids: CVSSPAGTDVGELFF.

With regard to this clonotype: This clone may be a read error of a much larger clone one base away. Without the conserved terminal phenylalanine or tryptophan, this CDR3 likely stems from a read error. This rearrangement joins TRBV2 to TRBJ2-1, with 9 bases matching TRBD2. V lost 3 bases, J lost 9 bases, and 9 bases stayed unmatched. Germline-derived CDR1 and CDR2 are SNHLY and FYNNEI. CDR3 length: 15 amino acids. CDR3: CASSDMASGTGEQFL. In nucleotides, the CDR3 is TGTGCCAGCAGTGATATGGCTAGCGGGACTGGTGAGCAGTTCCTC.

This clonotype occurred once. A read error is likely, as this CDR3 ends without the conserved phenylalanine or tryptophan. Because the CDR3's place on the DNA is in doubt, the DNA is left out and the CDR3 is given as listed by TCRdb. V gene TRBV11-3 combines with J gene TRBJ1-1. The CDR3 contains 13 residues when both ends are counted. Per the germline V gene, CDR1 is SGHNT and CDR2 is YENEEA. The CDR3 is CASSLAVNTGAIL.

Remarks on this clonotype: One end of the junction does not line up with germline, which may come from a read error. V is TRBV11-1 and J is TRBJ2-2; D is possibly TRBD2 (5 bases). Germline CDR1 is SGHAT and CDR2 is FQDESV (reference sequence). CDR3 length: 15 residues. As DNA, the CDR3 is TGTGCCAGCAGCTATACAGAACCTTTCTCCGGGGAGCTATTCTTT. The encoded protein is CASSYTEPFSGELFF.

The CDR3 loop is CATKTNEGGYTF. CDR3 coding DNA: TGTGCCACCAAAACGAACGAGGGAGGCTACACCTTC. V gene TRBV6-5 combines with J gene TRBJ1-2, with D uncertain. CDR3 size: 12 residues. V was clipped by 10 bases and J by 8 bases, with 17 bases between them. The germline V gene has CDR1 MNHEY and CDR2 SVGAGI.

Regarding this clonotype: A read error may produce the germline difference seen at one junction end. V and J are TRBV5-6 and TRBJ2-2; 7 positions agree with TRBD2. Germline V lookup: CDR1 SGHDT, CDR2 YYEEEE. This CDR3 contains 20 residues. CDR3: CASSLVVSGGSHTNTGELLF. Here the CDR3 DNA reads TGTGCCAGCAGCTTAGTAGTCAGTGGCGGGAGCCATACGAACACCGGGGAGCTGCTTTTT.

As to this clonotype: The germline gene is not matched at one end of the junction; a read error may be the cause. J is TRBJ2-1 and V is TRBV5-1, with 9 bases matching TRBD2. Germline V gene lookup returns CDR1 SGHRS and CDR2 YFSETQ. The CDR3 sequence is 14 residues long. The CDR3 nucleotides read TGCGCCAGCTCTCTTCCAGCGGGAGGTTATGAGCAGTCCTTC. As protein: CASSLPAGGYEQSF.